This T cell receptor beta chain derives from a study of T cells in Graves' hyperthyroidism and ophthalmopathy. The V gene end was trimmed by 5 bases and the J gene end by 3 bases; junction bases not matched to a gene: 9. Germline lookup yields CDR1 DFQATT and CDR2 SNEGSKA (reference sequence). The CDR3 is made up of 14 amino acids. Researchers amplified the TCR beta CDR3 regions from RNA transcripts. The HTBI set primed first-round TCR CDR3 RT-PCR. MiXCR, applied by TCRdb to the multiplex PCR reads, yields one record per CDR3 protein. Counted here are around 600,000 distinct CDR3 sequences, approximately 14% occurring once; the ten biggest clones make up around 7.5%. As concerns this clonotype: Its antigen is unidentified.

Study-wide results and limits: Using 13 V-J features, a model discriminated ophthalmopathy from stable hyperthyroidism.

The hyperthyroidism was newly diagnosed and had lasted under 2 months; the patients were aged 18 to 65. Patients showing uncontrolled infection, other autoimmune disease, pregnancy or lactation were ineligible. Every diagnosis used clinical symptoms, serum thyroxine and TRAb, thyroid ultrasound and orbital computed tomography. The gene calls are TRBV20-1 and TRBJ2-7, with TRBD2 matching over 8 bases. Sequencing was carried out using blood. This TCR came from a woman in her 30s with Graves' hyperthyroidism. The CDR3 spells CSAPGGGPNYEQYF. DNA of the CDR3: TGCAGTGCTCCCGGGGGGGGTCCAAACTACGAGCAGTACTTC.